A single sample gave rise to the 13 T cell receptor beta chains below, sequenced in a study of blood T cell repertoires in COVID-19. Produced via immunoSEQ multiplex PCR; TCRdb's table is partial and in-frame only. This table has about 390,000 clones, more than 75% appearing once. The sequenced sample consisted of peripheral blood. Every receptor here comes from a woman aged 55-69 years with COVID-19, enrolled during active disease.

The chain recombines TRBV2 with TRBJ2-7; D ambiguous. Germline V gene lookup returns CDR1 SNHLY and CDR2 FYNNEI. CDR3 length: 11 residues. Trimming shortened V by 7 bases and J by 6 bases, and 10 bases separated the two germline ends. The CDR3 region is CASMALFEQYF. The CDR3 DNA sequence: TGTGCCAGCATGGCCCTCTTCGAGCAGTACTTC.

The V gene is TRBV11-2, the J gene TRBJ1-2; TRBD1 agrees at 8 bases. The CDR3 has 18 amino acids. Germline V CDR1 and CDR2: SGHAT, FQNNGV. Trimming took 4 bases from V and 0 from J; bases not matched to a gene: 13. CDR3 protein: CASSSLRDRRRPNYGYTF. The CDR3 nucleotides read TGTGCCAGCAGCTCCCTCCGGGACAGGCGACGACCTAACTATGGCTACACCTTC. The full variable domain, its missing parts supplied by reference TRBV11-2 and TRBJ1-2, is EAGVAQSPRYKIIEKRQSVAFWCNPISGHATLYWYQQILGQGPKLLIQFQNNGVVDDSQLPKDRFSAERLKGVDSTLKIQPAKLEDSAVYLCASSSLRDRRRPNYGYTFGSGTRLTVV.

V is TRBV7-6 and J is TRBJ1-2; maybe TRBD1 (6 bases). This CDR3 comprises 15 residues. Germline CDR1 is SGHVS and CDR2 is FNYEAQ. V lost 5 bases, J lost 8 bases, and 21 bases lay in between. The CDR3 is CASSPKATGTRGYTF. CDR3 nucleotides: TGTGCCAGCAGCCCGAAGGCCACAGGGACGCGGGGCTACACCTTC.

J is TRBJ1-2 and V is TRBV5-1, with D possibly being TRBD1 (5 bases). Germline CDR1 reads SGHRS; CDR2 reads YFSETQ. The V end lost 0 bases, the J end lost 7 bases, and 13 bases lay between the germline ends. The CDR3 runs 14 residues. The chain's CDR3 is CASSLEGGTGGYTF. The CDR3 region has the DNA TGCGCCAGCAGCTTGGAGGGAGGGACTGGTGGCTACACCTTC.

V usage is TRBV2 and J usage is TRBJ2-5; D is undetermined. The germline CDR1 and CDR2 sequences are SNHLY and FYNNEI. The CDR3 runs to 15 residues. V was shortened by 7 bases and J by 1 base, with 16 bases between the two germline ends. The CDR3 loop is CASIRLRVFQETQYF. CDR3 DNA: TGTGCCAGCATTCGGCTCCGGGTATTCCAAGAGACCCAGTACTTC. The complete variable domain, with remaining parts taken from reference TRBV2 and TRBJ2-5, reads EPEVTQTPSHQVTQMGQEVILRCVPISNHLYFYWYRQILGQKVEFLVSFYNNEISEKSEIFDDQFSVERPDGSNFTLKIRSTKLEDSAMYFCASIRLRVFQETQYFGPGTRLLVL.

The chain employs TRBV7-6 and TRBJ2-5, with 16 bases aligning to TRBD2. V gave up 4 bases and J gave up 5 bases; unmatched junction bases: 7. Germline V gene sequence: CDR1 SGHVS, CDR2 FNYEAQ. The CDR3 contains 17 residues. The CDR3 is CASSSGTSGGAWETQYF. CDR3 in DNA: TGTGCCAGCAGCTCCGGGACTAGCGGGGGGGCCTGGGAGACCCAGTACTTC.

The DNA for the CDR3 is TGTGCCAGCAGCCTTTCCCGGGACAGGCGCCACACCATATATTTT. It translates to CASSLSRDRRHTIYF. The chain joins TRBV4-2 to TRBJ1-3, with TRBD1 matching over 8 bases. Looked up from germline, CDR1 is LGHNA and CDR2 is YNFKEQ. The CDR3 covers 15 residues. J lost 8 bases, V lost 4 bases, and 10 bases had no gene match.

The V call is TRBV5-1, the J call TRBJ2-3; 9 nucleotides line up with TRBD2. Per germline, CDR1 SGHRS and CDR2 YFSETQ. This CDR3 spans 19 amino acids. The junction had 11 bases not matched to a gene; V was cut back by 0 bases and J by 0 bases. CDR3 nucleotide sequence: TGCGCCAGCAGCTTGGCCCGTAGCGGGGGAGGTGCTAGCACAGATACGCAGTATTTT. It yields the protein CASSLARSGGGASTDTQYF.

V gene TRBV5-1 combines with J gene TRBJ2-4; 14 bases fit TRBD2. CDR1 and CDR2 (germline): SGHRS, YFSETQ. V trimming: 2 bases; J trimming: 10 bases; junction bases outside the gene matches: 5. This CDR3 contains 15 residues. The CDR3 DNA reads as TGCGCCAGCAGCTTTTCTGGGACTAGCGGGGGTATTCAGTACTTC. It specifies CASSFSGTSGGIQYF.

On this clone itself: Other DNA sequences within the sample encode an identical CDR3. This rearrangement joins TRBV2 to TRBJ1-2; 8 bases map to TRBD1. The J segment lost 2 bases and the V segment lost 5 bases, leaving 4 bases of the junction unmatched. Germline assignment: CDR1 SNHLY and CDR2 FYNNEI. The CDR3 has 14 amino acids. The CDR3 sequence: CASSRTGRNYGYTF. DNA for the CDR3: TGTGCCAGCAGTCGGACAGGGAGAAACTATGGCTACACCTTC.

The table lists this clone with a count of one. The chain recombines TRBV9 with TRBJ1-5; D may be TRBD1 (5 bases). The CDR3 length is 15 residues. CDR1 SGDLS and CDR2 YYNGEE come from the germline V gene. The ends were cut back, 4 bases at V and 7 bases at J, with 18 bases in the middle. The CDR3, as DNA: TGTGCCAGCAGCTCCAGTGGACAAATAGACCAGCCCCAGCATTTT. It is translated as CASSSSGQIDQPQHF.

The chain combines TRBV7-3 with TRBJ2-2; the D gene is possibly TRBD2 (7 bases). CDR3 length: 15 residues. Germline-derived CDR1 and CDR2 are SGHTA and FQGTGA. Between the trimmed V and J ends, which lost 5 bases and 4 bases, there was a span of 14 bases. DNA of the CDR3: TGTGCCAGCAGCCTCGGGGGGCCCTTCACCGGGGAGCTGTTTTTT. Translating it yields CASSLGGPFTGELFF.

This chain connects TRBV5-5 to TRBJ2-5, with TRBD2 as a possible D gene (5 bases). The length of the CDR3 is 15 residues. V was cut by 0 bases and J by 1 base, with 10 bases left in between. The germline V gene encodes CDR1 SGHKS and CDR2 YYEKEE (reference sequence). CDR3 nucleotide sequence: TGTGCCAGCAGCTTGGGGCGAGGACTCCAAGAGACCCAGTACTTC. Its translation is CASSLGRGLQETQYF.